The 25 T cell receptor beta chains listed next were all sequenced from one sample in a study of chemoradiotherapy in HPV16-positive cancers. Sequencing used immunoSEQ multiplex PCR; TCRdb keeps in-frame clones, though not all of them. The sample has 9,500 to 15,000 clones, 65% seen once. The specimen was obtained from a patient who underwent chemoradiotherapy. These receptors all come from a human donor with HPV-associated anogenital cancer.

The genes are TRBV30 and TRBJ1-2, with 8 bases that match TRBD1. V lost 5 bases to trimming and J lost 4 bases; unmatched junction nucleotides: 9. Germline-derived CDR1 and CDR2 are GTSNPN and SVGIG (reference sequence). The CDR3 is made up of 14 amino acids. DNA of the CDR3: TGTGCCTGGCAGAACAGACAGGGGAGCTATGGCTACACCTTC. Translated, it gives CAWQNRQGSYGYTF.

This clone came up a few times. The chain links TRBV5-1 to TRBJ1-1; the D is unclear. Looked up from germline, CDR1 is SGHRS and CDR2 is YFSETQ. The V gene lost 0 bases and the J gene lost 0 bases, with 9 bases spanning the gap. The CDR3 sequence is 15 residues long. The chain's CDR3 is CASSLAVGMNTEAFF. CDR3 coding DNA: TGCGCCAGCAGCTTGGCCGTGGGCATGAACACTGAAGCTTTCTTT.

V gene TRBV5-1 combines with J gene TRBJ2-2; TRBD2 aligns across 11 bases. Germline V lookup: CDR1 SGHRS, CDR2 YFSETQ. The CDR3 runs 15 residues. Unmatched junction bases numbered 6, after V lost 4 bases and J lost 7 bases. The CDR3 sequence is CASSGDGTSGGELFF. Here the CDR3 DNA reads TGCGCCAGCAGCGGAGACGGGACTAGCGGCGGGGAGCTGTTTTTT.

The chain links TRBV4-3 to TRBJ2-7; a weak D match, TRBD2 (5 bases). Germline V gene lookup returns CDR1 LGHNA and CDR2 YSLEER. V was shortened by 3 bases and J by 0 bases, with 6 bases between the two germline ends. CDR3 size: 13 residues. CDR3 in amino acids: CASSQGSSYEQYF. In nucleotides, the CDR3 is TGCGCCAGCAGCCAGGGGAGCTCCTACGAGCAGTACTTC.

The chain joins TRBV28 to TRBJ1-4; D is perhaps TRBD1 (5 bases). Germline V lookup: CDR1 MDHEN, CDR2 SYDVKM. CDR3 length: 13 amino acids. V was shortened by 4 bases and J by 15 bases, with 18 bases between the two germline ends. The CDR3 nucleotides read TGTGCCAGCAGTTCCGGGACCCCGGCCGAGGTGTTTTTT. Its protein product is CASSSGTPAEVFF.

This chain connects TRBV18 to TRBJ1-3; a weak D match, TRBD1 (5 bases). Trimming took off 3 bases at V and 2 bases at J, with 11 bases between the two ends. CDR1 is KGHSH, CDR2 LQKENI, per germline. The CDR3 extends over 15 amino acids. CDR3 nucleotides: TGTGCCAGCTCACCCTCACGGGACCCTGGAAACACCATATATTTT. This sequence encodes CASSPSRDPGNTIYF.

This clone came up a few times. The chain has TRBV2 and TRBJ1-2; 7 bases are shared with TRBD1. Germline-derived CDR1 and CDR2 are SNHLY and FYNNEI. The CDR3 runs 12 residues. With V trimmed by 10 bases and J by 8 bases, 10 bases remained unmatched. CDR3 bases: TGTGCCACATACAGGGGAGAGGAGGGCTACACCTTC. Protein product: CATYRGEEGYTF. The entire variable domain, with the rest obtained from reference TRBV2 and TRBJ1-2, is as follows: EPEVTQTPSHQVTQMGQEVILRCVPISNHLYFYWYRQILGQKVEFLVSFYNNEISEKSEIFDDQFSVERPDGSNFTLKIRSTKLEDSAMYFCATYRGEEGYTFGSGTRLTVV.

V gene TRBV7-6 combines with J gene TRBJ2-2; 7 positions match TRBD1. After removal of 4 bases from V and 4 bases from J, the junction contained 6 bases not matched to a gene. Germline-derived CDR1 and CDR2 are SGHVS and FNYEAQ. The CDR3 runs to 15 residues. CDR3 amino acids: CASSWDSRGTGELFF. CDR3 DNA sequence: TGTGCCAGCAGCTGGGACAGTAGAGGCACCGGGGAGCTGTTTTTT.

The rearrangement uses TRBV5-1 and TRBJ2-5, with 9 bases fitting TRBD2. In germline, CDR1 is SGHRS, CDR2 YFSETQ. The CDR3 totals 14 residues. With V trimmed by 4 bases and J by 0 bases, 1 base remained unmatched. The CDR3 loop is CASSLAGNQETQYF. The CDR3 nucleotides are TGCGCCAGCAGCCTAGCGGGAAACCAAGAGACCCAGTACTTC.

V and J are TRBV19 and TRBJ2-2; 8 nucleotides line up with TRBD1. The V segment lost 9 bases and the J segment 4 bases; nucleotides outside the gene matches: 13. CDR1 is LNHDA, CDR2 SQIVND, per germline (reference sequence). The CDR3 length is 16 residues. The CDR3 region has the DNA TGTGCCAGCAAACCAGGGGGCCGGGCGGGCACCGGGGAGCTGTTTTTT. This sequence encodes CASKPGGRAGTGELFF.

This chain links TRBV4-1 with TRBJ2-7; D not resolved. The CDR3 totals 13 residues. V was trimmed by 0 bases and J by 7 bases, leaving 10 bases between them. The germline V gene has CDR1 MGHRA and CDR2 YSYEKL. CDR3 nucleotides: TGCGCCAGCAGCCAAGATTCTCCCAGAGAGCAGTACTTC. Protein: CASSQDSPREQYF.

This clone was seen just once. The chain combines TRBV6-5 with TRBJ2-2, with no clear D. V gave up 8 bases and J gave up 4 bases, with 5 bases separating them. The germline gives CDR1 MNHEY, CDR2 SVGAGI. CDR3 length equals 11 residues. This CDR3 reads CASESTGELFF. The CDR3 coding sequence is TGTGCCAGCGAATCCACCGGGGAGCTGTTTTTT.

As concerns this clone: The sample carries other DNA sequences with the same CDR3. The V call is TRBV27, the J call TRBJ2-3, with D possibly being TRBD1 (5 bases). V gave up 7 bases and J gave up 0 bases, with 14 bases separating them. The CDR3 sequence is 15 residues long. Germline CDR1 and CDR2: MNHEY and SMNVEV (reference sequence). The CDR3: CASTVDRTSTDTQYF. Written as DNA, the CDR3 is TGTGCCAGCACCGTAGACAGAACTAGCACAGATACGCAGTATTTT.

The chain couples TRBV4-1 to TRBJ1-1; D is unclear. The germline V gene encodes CDR1 MGHRA and CDR2 YSYEKL. V lost 5 bases and J lost 8, with 12 bases in between. The CDR3 sequence is 12 residues long. In DNA form, the CDR3 reads TGCGCCAGCAGCTTAAACTCTCTAGAAGCTTTCTTT. Translating it yields CASSLNSLEAFF.

The chain links TRBV4-3 to TRBJ1-3; no reliable D call. V lost 4 bases and J 1 base, leaving 17 bases between the germline ends. Germline CDR1 LGHNA, CDR2 YSLEER. The CDR3 loop spans 17 amino acids. CDR3 sequence: CASSPGGRSGSGNTIYF. For the CDR3, the DNA is TGCGCCAGCAGCCCAGGAGGACGGTCGGGGTCTGGAAACACCATATATTTT.

The chain combines TRBV15 with TRBJ2-6; D might be TRBD2 (6 bases). The CDR3 spans 16 residues. The germline gives CDR1 LNHNV, CDR2 YYDKDF (reference sequence). V was cut by 0 bases and J by 2 bases, with 8 bases left in between. The CDR3 here is CATSREREPGANVLTF. CDR3 nucleotides: TGTGCCACCAGCAGAGAACGGGAGCCTGGGGCCAACGTCCTGACTTTC.

The table lists this clone with a few counts. The V gene is TRBV6-1, the J gene TRBJ2-3, with TRBD2 matching over 13 bases. CDR1 and CDR2 (germline): MNHNS, SASEGT. This CDR3 is built from 12 residues. Unmatched junction bases numbered 5, after V lost 11 bases and J lost 9 bases. The CDR3 spells CAGGLAGATQYF. The CDR3 nucleotides read TGTGCCGGCGGACTAGCGGGGGCCACGCAGTATTTT.

The chain has TRBV19 and TRBJ2-3; 10 bases are shared with TRBD2. Losses at the gene ends were 5 bases for V and 0 bases for J; bases not matched to a gene: 11. From germline, CDR1 is LNHDA and CDR2 SQIVND (reference sequence). The CDR3 is 18 amino acids. CDR3 in amino acids: CASSHSSGGRASTDTQYF. The CDR3, as DNA: TGTGCCAGTAGTCATTCTAGCGGGGGCCGTGCTAGCACAGATACGCAGTATTTT.

CDR3 loop: CAVLAGADEQFF. CDR3 bases: TGTGCCGTCCTAGCGGGAGCTGATGAGCAGTTCTTC. This rearrangement joins TRBV11-1 to TRBJ2-1; 10 nucleotides agree with TRBD2. V was clipped by 11 bases and J by 8 bases; unmatched bases: 6. The CDR3 runs 12 residues. CDR1 is SGHAT and CDR2 is FQDESV in the germline V gene (reference sequence).

The CDR3 is CASSLRGKRGPDTQYF. The DNA of the CDR3 is TGTGCCAGCAGTTTAAGGGGTAAAAGGGGGCCAGATACGCAGTATTTT. This chain uses TRBV27 with TRBJ2-3; 7 nucleotides agree with TRBD1. The CDR3 is made up of 16 amino acids. Per the germline V gene, CDR1 is MNHEY and CDR2 is SMNVEV (reference sequence). V lost 2 bases to trimming and J lost 4 bases; unmatched junction nucleotides: 9.

As regards this clone: The junction and the germline gene differ at one end; a read error may be behind it. The chain joins TRBV29-1 to TRBJ1-2; no definite D call. The germline V gene encodes CDR1 SQVTM and CDR2 ANQGSEA. CDR3 length: 10 residues. The CDR3 protein is CSVEEAQRSF. DNA for the CDR3: TGCAGCGTTGAAGAGGCCCAGAGAAGTTTC. Full variable domain (outside the CDR3, taken from reference TRBV29-1 and TRBJ1-2): SAVISQKPSRDICQRGTSLTIQCQVDSQVTMMFWYRQQPGQSLTLIATANQGSEATYESGFVIDKFPISRPNLTFSTLTVSNMSPEDSSIYLCSVEEAQRSFGSGTRLTVV.

The table lists this clone with a few counts. The chain recombines TRBV11-2 with TRBJ2-5, with a tentative D call TRBD2 (7 bases). The CDR3 spans 14 residues. The ends were cut back, 5 bases at V and 4 bases at J, with 14 bases in the middle. Germline V lookup: CDR1 SGHAT, CDR2 FQNNGV. The CDR3 sequence is CASSQGRDAETQYF. The CDR3 bases are TGTGCCAGCAGCCAGGGGAGGGACGCAGAGACCCAGTACTTC.

V is TRBV6-1 and J is TRBJ2-3; D is possibly TRBD2 (6 bases). V lost 8 bases, J lost 1 base, and 10 bases lay in between. The CDR3 covers 13 residues. CDR1 and CDR2 from the germline V gene are MNHNS and SASEGT. The CDR3 spells CASSWGGTDTQYF. In DNA form, the CDR3 reads TGTGCCAGCTCTTGGGGGGGCACAGATACGCAGTATTTT.

This clone appeared once. J is TRBJ2-7 and V is TRBV10-2; D perhaps matches TRBD1 (5 bases). Germline CDR1 WSHSY, CDR2 SAAADI. V was shortened by 3 bases and J by 0 bases, with 9 bases between the two germline ends. This CDR3 has 14 residues. CDR3 region: CASSEGVSSYEQYF. The CDR3 DNA reads TGCGCCAGCAGTGAAGGGGTGAGCTCCTACGAGCAGTACTTC.

Only a few counts were recorded for this clone. This chain joins TRBV5-3 and TRBJ2-5, with D possibly being TRBD1 or TRBD2 (5 bases each). TRBV5-3 is an ORF, with its function uncertain. The CDR3 is made up of 13 amino acids. V was clipped by 4 bases and J by 4 bases, with 11 bases between them. CDR3 coding DNA: TGTGCCAGAAGCCTACGGGACCGAGAGACCCAGTACTTC. This codes for CARSLRDRETQYF.